This T cell receptor beta chain is from a study of shared clonotypes between healthy human individuals. Study findings and constraints: Larger richness was generally estimated for naive than memory subsets. The genetic and exposure-history diversity represented was limited by few donors.

This clone was observed a few times. The antigen remains unidentified. Profiling relied on immunoSEQ multiplex PCR, and the TCRdb table lists in-frame clones only, not all of them. The table includes 2 million to 2.5 million clones, around 90% detected once. Trimming removed 1 base from V and 5 bases from J, with 12 bases in between. The CDR3 covers 14 residues. The germline V gene has CDR1 SGHRS and CDR2 YFSETQ. The sequencing sample was made of naive CD4+ T cells from PBMCs. The subset denotes: CD45RA+ positively selected. V and J are TRBV5-1 and TRBJ1-1; D is undetermined. The TCR sequence derives from a man aged 18 to 29 in good health. Some clones in this sample may be carry-over from other donors' samples. The CDR3 bases are TGCGCCAGCAGCTTGAACAGCCCCGGTACTGAAGCTTTCTTT. It translates to CASSLNSPGTEAFF.